The entry below gives a single TCR beta chain sequence along with its context. What this receptor recognizes is not known. Base qualities are not recorded, but no much larger clone differs from it by a single base. This entry belongs to a study of cytomegalovirus exposure and HLA in healthy donors (dated by TCRdb to 2016 to 2017). Background for the entire study: An earlier analysis of roughly 630 of the donors reported about 290 Gb of sequence data and 117 million unique TCR beta sequences from roughly 200 million T cells. Rather than drawing on any new phenotypic data, the later analysis identified candidate immune exposures from TCR beta sequences and the way those sequences occurred across donors. Five DR-DQ haplotypes were handled as single units for association and clustering because linkage in the cohort was strong. All discovery cohort repertoires had been generated using a single sequencing platform. The study profiled the T cell repertoires of about 640 subjects by immunosequencing and related them to cytomegalovirus serostatus. In a later genetic analysis, genome-wide SNP genotypes for about three fifths of the roughly 670 donors were used, and that subset was treated as a discovery cohort. Donor age, sex, ethnicity and CMV serostatus were compiled alongside the repertoire data. Both class I and class II loci were covered by HLA typing, at four-digit resolution. In addition to the first cohort of 666 subjects, a separate validation cohort of approximately 130 different subjects was used. About 300 gigabases of sequencing data and around 90 million unique TCR sequences made up an early release that covered about 640 HLA-typed donors. On average, around 240,000 unique TCR beta nucleotide sequences were sequenced per donor among 398 genotyped donors of the cohort, with roughly 18% of those sequences being non-productive. An earlier analysis of approximately 580 of the donors used high-throughput TCR beta sequencing to judge whether each TCR beta V gene segment behaved as functional or pseudogenic. The study aimed to test whether signatures of past pathogen exposure could be identified by cataloging public T cell receptors. The study combined high-throughput TCR immunosequencing, statistical association of individual TCRs with disease status, and machine learning to predict cytomegalovirus infection status. Of the 300 to 450 genotyped donors, about 80% fell in the genetic ancestry cluster associated with self-reported Caucasian donors. The number of donors typed differed by locus, with 629-630 for A, B, C, DRB1 and DQB1, roughly 550 for DQA1, about 610 for DPA1, and some 440 for DPB1. To study patterns of TCR occurrence, a later analysis re-analyzed previously published TCR beta repertoires from 600 to 750 donors and added high-resolution HLA genotyping.

The germline V gene provides CDR1 MGHDK and CDR2 SYGVNS. A distance of 9 bases separates the germline ends of V and J, which lose 2 bases and 4 bases respectively. Its CDR3 holds 14 amino acids, cysteine through phenylalanine. The DNA shown is the 42-base CDR3, in frame from base 1. Broad study findings and their caveats: Because counts were too low, seventeen rarely observed V segments, including chromosome 9 orphons, were left out of the earlier analysis of several hundred of the donors. In an earlier analysis of 587 of the donors, most TCR beta V segments appeared in productive rearrangements about 90% or about 30% of the time, broadly matching IMGT annotations. The classifier was reported to diagnose cytomegalovirus status with high specificity and sensitivity in both the original and validation cohorts. The authors suggested that the approach could potentially be extended to other disease states and immunological phenotypes. This cohort had only TCR beta chains sequenced, and the lack of alpha or paired-chain data limited which features could be detected. Compared with the 666-donor mean, donors in an Asian-associated ancestry cluster had fewer N-insertions in productive TCRs, according to a later genetic analysis. A further reported finding was that TCR beta sequences accurately predicted the HLA-A and HLA-B alleles for most subjects in the first cohort. Presence/absence analyses assumed roughly uniform sequencing depth across donors, an assumption that may not hold. Because the 87-base-pair reads could not distinguish some IMGT-functional V segments, including TRBV6-2 and TRBV6-3, those segments were excluded. In vitro tests confirmed that a few of the cytomegalovirus-associated TCR beta chains recognize cytomegalovirus antigens. When HLA alleles, especially DR and DQ, strongly co-occurred, TCR associations were difficult to assign to individual alleles. Most TCR sequences were seen in very few donors, while some public TCRs were found in many individuals. The study gave a list of around 170 TCR beta chains associated with cytomegalovirus. A later genetic analysis associated a missense DCLRE1C variant with V-gene and J-gene trimming of TCR beta chains, and an independent cohort replicated the association. In a later analysis, TCR association rates were found to vary across HLA loci, with the most associated TCRs seen for DRB1 alleles and the fewest for HLA-C alleles. A later analysis found that HLA-associated TCR beta chains were more clonally expanded and had lower generation probabilities than equally common non-associated chains. Linkage disequilibrium might explain the correlated functional status among segregating V segments, but an unknown experimental factor could not be excluded. In a later analysis, some 17,000 TCR beta sequences were associated with specific HLA alleles at a false discovery rate of 0.05. In a later analysis, several top co-occurrence clusters were reported to appear linked to parvovirus B19, influenza, CMV and Epstein-Barr virus. A group of highly shared sequence variants was considered likely to be a technical artifact of the sequencing pipeline. The only immune exposure information available for the cohort was CMV serostatus. Because HLA typing was missing for some donors at each locus, association tests included only the typed subset. Most CMV-associated TCR beta chains appeared to be HLA-restricted in a later analysis, and the HLA associations seemed to be driven largely by CMV exposure.

The cohort was made up of 666 healthy bone marrow donors. At the time of sampling, every cohort member was nominally healthy, though immune exposures that went unrecorded were likely present. The donor tested CMV seronegative, placing the donor among the 350 or so seronegative members of the cohort. A peripheral blood sample was collected from each donor, and TCR beta sequencing was performed on peripheral blood mononuclear cells. Genomic DNA extraction from the blood cell samples was performed with the Qiagen DNeasy Blood Extraction Kit. Library generation was performed with the immunoSEQ multiplex PCR assay. For the multiplex PCR, a mixture combining 60 forward primers for TCR Vbeta segments and 13 reverse primers for TCR Jbeta segments was used. The CDR3 region of rearranged TCR beta genes was amplified from genomic DNA by a multiplex PCR assay. On the Illumina HiSeq System, the amplified TCR beta libraries were sequenced as 87-base-pair reads. Per the authors' processing: A later analysis counted tens of millions of unique TCR beta chains across the 650 to 800 repertoires, and around 9.9 million of these chains were shared by at least two donors. To remove PCR and sequencing errors, raw reads were error-corrected and collapsed into unique sequences using a nearest-neighbor algorithm that merged closely related sequences. To assign V, D and J gene segments, CDR3 sequences were aligned to IMGT reference sequences. Each retained sequence needed at least a six-nucleotide match to both a V gene segment and a J gene segment. A rearrangement counted as productive if the CDR3 had no stop codons and remained in frame with V and J, and every other rearrangement counted as non-productive. Following IMGT convention, CDR3 was defined as the stretch from the second conserved V-encoded cysteine up to the conserved J-encoded phenylalanine. The earlier analysis of roughly 590 of the donors excluded sequences that lacked an unambiguous match to a single V gene segment. An earlier analysis of several hundred of the donors classified V segments as functional when productive rearrangements were above 56.7% and as segregating when the standard deviation between donors was above 5%. A statistical classification framework was built to diagnose cytomegalovirus status from the catalog of TCR beta chain sequences. In a later analysis, V and J genes were assigned by comparing TCR nucleotide sequences against IMGT/GENE-DB human TR gene sequences. In a later analysis, CDR3 sequences and most-parsimonious VDJ recombination scenarios were assigned using the TCRdist pipeline. In a later analysis, each TCR beta chain was defined by its CDR3 amino acid sequence together with its V-gene family, and reads lacking a unique V-gene family were excluded. To address suspected cross-contamination and a sequencing artifact, a later analysis removed 450 to 700 highly shared, low-generation-probability nucleotide sequences. For each public chain, a later analysis derived a clonal expansion index from normalized ranks of inferred template counts within each repertoire. A later analysis computed generation probabilities with a VDJ recombination model fitted to out-of-frame rearrangements, and checked the results against IGoR. Hypergeometric tests were used in a later analysis to score TCR-TCR, TCR-HLA and TCR-CMV co-occurrence, with a repertoire-size bias correction applied to the TCR pairs. In a later analysis, false discovery rates were estimated by permuting HLA or CMV assignments 20 times. In a later analysis, co-occurring TCRs were grouped with DBSCAN, and TCRdist sequence similarity was added when clustering was performed within HLA-allele-positive subsets. Repertoires with fewer than 30,000 or more than 120,000 public chains were left out of co-occurrence clustering, as were five repertoires with anomalous nucleotide sharing. The clones in this table, taken by TCRdb from immuneACCESS, are in-frame only. Not every clone is retained; where verified, under half of the shortfall comes from an unresolved V gene, and the cause of the rest is unknown. D and trimming come from the DNA, and the V and J calls and clone size come from that table. For this sample there are some 120,000 clones; around 80% appear just once. About 1.8% of the sample is held by the ten biggest clonotypes.

Recombination linked TRBV25-1 to TRBJ1-3; a tentative D call is TRBD1 (5 bases match). Material: PBMCs. This TCR came from a man in his fifties in good health and CMV-seronegative. CDR3 region: CASSEPGLGNTIYF. The sequenced DNA: TGTGCCAGCAGTGAACCAGGGTTAGGAAACACCATATATTTT.